Below are 15 T cell receptor beta chains sequenced from a single sample in a study of T-cell memory formation after mild COVID-19. TCRdb redid the calling of the 5' RACE reads with MiXCR, one entry per CDR3 protein. In the table there are around 530,000 distinct CDR3 sequences, approximately 21% of which are singletons. The sample consisted of PBMCs or a T cell subset sorted from them (not recorded which). These receptors all come from an adult woman who had mild COVID-19 (a few samples of this study predate the infection). Cell type and time point are not known.

The rearrangement links TRBV11-3 to TRBJ2-5, with 9 positions matching TRBD2. The V gene end was trimmed by 8 bases and the J gene end by 0 bases; junction bases not matched to a gene: 7. The CDR3 covers 15 residues. Germline V gene data show CDR1 as SGHNT and CDR2 as YENEEA. The CDR3 region is CASAGGPVYQETQYF. In DNA, the CDR3 is TGTGCCAGCGCGGGAGGGCCCGTATACCAAGAGACCCAGTACTTC.

This chain uses TRBV3-1 with TRBJ2-6; the D is unclear. This CDR3 is built from 18 residues. The ends were cut back, 0 bases at V and 1 base at J, with 13 bases in the middle. Germline CDR1 LGHDT, CDR2 YNNKEL (reference sequence). The CDR3 is CASSQDRPLRSGANVLTF. CDR3 in DNA: TGTGCCAGCAGCCAAGATCGGCCGTTGCGATCTGGGGCCAACGTCCTGACTTTC.

The rearrangement links TRBV12-3 or TRBV12-4 to TRBJ1-1; possibly TRBD1 for D (5 bases). This CDR3 spans 14 amino acids. The V gene lost 8 bases and the J gene lost 1 base, with 14 bases spanning the gap. The CDR3 loop is CASSPGLSNTEAFF. The CDR3 region has the DNA TGTGCCAGCTCACCGGGACTTTCGAACACTGAAGCTTTCTTT.

The J gene is TRBJ2-2, the V gene TRBV24-1; D might be TRBD1 (6 bases). The germline V gene encodes CDR1 KGHDR and CDR2 SFDVKD. The CDR3 is 17 amino acids. The V and J ends lost 7 bases and 0 bases respectively, with 17 bases between them. In DNA form, the CDR3 reads TGTGCCACCAGCCGATCCTGGACAGACACGAACACCGGGGAGCTGTTTTTT. Its translation: CATSRSWTDTNTGELFF.

The chain couples TRBV7-9 to TRBJ1-1; D is undetermined. The germline CDR1 and CDR2 sequences are SEHNR and FQNEAQ (reference sequence). This CDR3 spans 14 amino acids. V was cut by 1 base and J by 5 bases, with 11 bases left in between. The CDR3 region has the DNA TGTGCCAGCAGCTTAGAGGGTGGGCGGACTGAAGCTTTCTTT. Protein product: CASSLEGGRTEAFF. Using reference TRBV7-9 and TRBJ1-1 for the parts outside the CDR3, the full variable domain is DTGVSQNPRHKITKRGQNVTFRCDPISEHNRLYWYRQTLGQGPEFLTYFQNEAQLEKSRLLSDRFSAERPKGSFSTLEIQRTEQGDSAMYLCASSLEGGRTEAFFGQGTRLTVV.

J is TRBJ2-3 and V is TRBV20-1; TRBD2 matches at 8 bases. V shed 0 bases and J 4 bases; nucleotides not matched to a gene: 9. The CDR3 is 16 residues long. Germline CDR1 DFQATT, CDR2 SNEGSKA (reference sequence). The CDR3 bases are TGCAGTGCTAGAGATCGCCGGCTAGCGGGCGCAGATACGCAGTATTTT. It yields the protein CSARDRRLAGADTQYF.

This clonotype was seen only a few times. The rearrangement joins TRBV12-3 or TRBV12-4 to TRBJ2-7, with a tentative D call TRBD2 (5 bases). Trimming took off 6 bases at V and 7 bases at J, with 13 bases between the two ends. The CDR3 is 12 residues long. In DNA form, the CDR3 reads TGTGCCAGCAGCAACCCTCCGGGGGAGCAGTACTTC. It yields the protein CASSNPPGEQYF.

This rearrangement joins TRBV7-2 to TRBJ2-5; D not resolved. The CDR3 totals 14 residues. V dropped 1 base and J dropped 6 bases, with 12 bases sitting between them. Germline V lookup: CDR1 SGHTA, CDR2 FQGNSA. The CDR3 nucleotides are TGTGCCAGCAGCTTAGAAAGGGAACGGAAGACCCAGTACTTC. It specifies CASSLERERKTQYF. The whole variable domain, remainder taken from reference TRBV7-2 and TRBJ2-5, is GAGVSQSPSNKVTEKGKDVELRCDPISGHTALYWYRQSLGQGLEFLIYFQGNSAPDKSGLPSDRFSAERTGGSVSTLTIQRTQQEDSAVYLCASSLERERKTQYFGPGTRLLVL.

The gene calls are TRBV9 and TRBJ2-2; the D call may be TRBD1 or TRBD2 (5 bases each). The germline CDR1 and CDR2 sequences are SGDLS and YYNGEE. Trimming pared 0 bases from V and 5 bases from J, leaving 8 bases between. This CDR3 has 14 amino acids. The CDR3 DNA reads TGTGCCAGCAGCGTAGTTGGGGGTACCGGGGAGCTGTTTTTT. Translation: CASSVVGGTGELFF.

The J gene is TRBJ1-5, the V gene TRBV3-1, with TRBD1 matching over 8 bases. The CDR3 length is 13 residues. Germline-derived CDR1 and CDR2 are LGHDT and YNNKEL (reference sequence). J gave up 9 bases and V 6 bases, and 7 bases lay outside the gene matches. The CDR3: CASRPQGGGPQHF. CDR3 DNA: TGTGCCAGCAGACCACAGGGGGGAGGGCCCCAGCATTTT.

This clonotype was seen a handful of times. V is TRBV5-1 and J is TRBJ1-4; 10 nucleotides agree with TRBD1. V shed 4 bases and J 5 bases; nucleotides not matched to a gene: 5. Germline V gene data show CDR1 as SGHRS and CDR2 as YFSETQ. The CDR3 has 15 amino acids. Here the CDR3 DNA reads TGCGCCAGCAGCGGGACAGGGGCCTTGAATGAAAAACTGTTTTTT. Translated: CASSGTGALNEKLFF.

A few counts support this clonotype. The chain recombines TRBV21-1 with TRBJ2-6; the table names TRBD2, a call not compared with the DNA. TRBV21-1 is noted as a pseudogene. This CDR3 region has 17 residues. CDR3 in DNA: TGTGCCACCTCCAGAGCGGGAGGGACCACTGGGGCCAACGTCCTGACTTTC. It is translated as CATSRAGGTTGANVLTF.

The V call is TRBV12-3 or TRBV12-4, the J call TRBJ1-2, with no clear D. V lost 1 base, J lost 6 bases, and 9 bases lay in between. The CDR3 contains 13 residues. CDR3 sequence reads: CASSLGTAHGYTF. The CDR3 DNA follows: TGTGCCAGCAGTTTAGGGACTGCCCATGGCTACACCTTC.

The chain joins TRBV29-1 to TRBJ2-6; no definite D call. The germline V gene has CDR1 SQVTM and CDR2 ANQGSEA. V lost 1 base to trimming and J lost 2 bases, with 6 bases between them. This CDR3 is built from 14 residues. The CDR3, as DNA: TGCAGCGTTGAAGGTGGGGCTGGGGCCAACGTCCTGACTTTC. Translation: CSVEGGAGANVLTF.

This sequence joins TRBV21-1 and TRBJ1-4. TRBV21-1 constitutes a pseudogene. This CDR3 is built from 15 residues. CDR3 sequence: CASSKEARGGEKLFF. The CDR3 DNA reads as TGTGCCAGCAGCAAAGAAGCCAGGGGAGGGGAAAAACTGTTTTTT.